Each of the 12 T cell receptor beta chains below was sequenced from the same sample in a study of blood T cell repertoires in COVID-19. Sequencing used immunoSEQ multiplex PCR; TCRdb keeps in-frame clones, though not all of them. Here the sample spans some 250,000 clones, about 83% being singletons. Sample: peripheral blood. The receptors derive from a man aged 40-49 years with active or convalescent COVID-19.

Here the CDR3 reads CASSLPGGNTEAFF. CDR3 DNA: TGTGCCAGCAGCCTCCCAGGGGGGAACACTGAAGCTTTCTTT. The chain is built from TRBV6-5 and TRBJ1-1; TRBD1 matches 7 bases. From germline, CDR1 is MNHEY and CDR2 SVGAGI. This CDR3 is 14 amino acids long. The V gene end was trimmed by 6 bases and the J gene end by 1 base; junction bases not matched to a gene: 5.

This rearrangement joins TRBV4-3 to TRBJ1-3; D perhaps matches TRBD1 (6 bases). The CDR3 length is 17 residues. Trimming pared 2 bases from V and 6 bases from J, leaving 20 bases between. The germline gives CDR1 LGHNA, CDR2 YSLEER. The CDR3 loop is CASSQSPGHPFENTIYF. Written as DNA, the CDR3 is TGCGCCAGCAGCCAATCCCCGGGACACCCGTTTGAAAACACCATATATTTT.

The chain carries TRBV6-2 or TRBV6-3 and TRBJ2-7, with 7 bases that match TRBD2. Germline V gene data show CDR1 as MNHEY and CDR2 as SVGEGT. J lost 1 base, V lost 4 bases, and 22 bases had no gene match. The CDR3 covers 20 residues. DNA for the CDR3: TGTGCCAGCAGTTCTGGGACTACCTTCAGGCGGGGGAGACGATCCTACGAGCAGTACTTC. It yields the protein CASSSGTTFRRGRRSYEQYF.

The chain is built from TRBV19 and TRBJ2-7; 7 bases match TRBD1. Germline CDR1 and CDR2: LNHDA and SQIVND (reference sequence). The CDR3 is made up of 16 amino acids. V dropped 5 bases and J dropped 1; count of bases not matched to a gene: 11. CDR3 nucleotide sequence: TGTGCCAGTAGTGGGAATAGACAGGGTAGTTCCTACGAGCAGTACTTC. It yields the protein CASSGNRQGSSYEQYF.

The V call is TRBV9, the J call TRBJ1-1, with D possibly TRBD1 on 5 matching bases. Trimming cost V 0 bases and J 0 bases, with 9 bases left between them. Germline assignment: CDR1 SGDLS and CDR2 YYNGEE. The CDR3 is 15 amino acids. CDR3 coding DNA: TGTGCCAGCAGCGTAGGGGCAGGGATGAACACTGAAGCTTTCTTT. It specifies CASSVGAGMNTEAFF.

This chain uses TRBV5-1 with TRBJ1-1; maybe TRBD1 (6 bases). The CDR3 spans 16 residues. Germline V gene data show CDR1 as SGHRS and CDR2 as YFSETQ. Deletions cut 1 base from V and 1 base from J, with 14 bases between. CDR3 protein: CASSLSGGLRNTEAFF. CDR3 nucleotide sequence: TGCGCCAGCAGCTTGAGCGGGGGGCTTCGGAACACTGAAGCTTTCTTT.

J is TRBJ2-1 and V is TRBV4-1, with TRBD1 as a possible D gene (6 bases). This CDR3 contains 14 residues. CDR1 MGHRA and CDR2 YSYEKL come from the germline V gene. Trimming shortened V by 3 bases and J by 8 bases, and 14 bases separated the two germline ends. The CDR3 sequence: CASSQASRGDEQFF. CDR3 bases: TGCGCCAGCAGCCAGGCCAGCAGGGGAGATGAGCAGTTCTTC.

The CDR3 nucleotides read TGCGCCAGCAGAAAGACAGGGGCCCTATCCTACGAGCAGTACTTC. As protein: CASRKTGALSYEQYF. The chain uses TRBV10-2 and TRBJ2-7; 8 bases fit TRBD1. CDR3 length: 15 amino acids. Germline CDR1 WSHSY, CDR2 SAAADI. The ends lost 6 bases at V and 1 base at J; junction bases unmatched: 8.

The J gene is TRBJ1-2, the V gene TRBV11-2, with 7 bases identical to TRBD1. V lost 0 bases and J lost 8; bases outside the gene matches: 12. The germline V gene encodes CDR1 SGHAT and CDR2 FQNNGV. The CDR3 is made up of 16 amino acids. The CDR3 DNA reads TGTGCCAGCAGCTTAGAGCCGAACAGGGGCCACGGGGGCTACACCTTC. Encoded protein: CASSLEPNRGHGGYTF.

DNA for the CDR3: TGTGCCAGTAGTACGTGGACTAGCGCCTACAATGAGCAGTTCTTC. This encodes CASSTWTSAYNEQFF. This chain links TRBV19 with TRBJ2-1; the match to TRBD2 covers 9 bases. Germline CDR1 reads LNHDA; CDR2 reads SQIVND (reference sequence). The CDR3 consists of 15 residues. Trimming at V came to 4 bases and at J to 2 bases, leaving 3 bases not matched to a gene.

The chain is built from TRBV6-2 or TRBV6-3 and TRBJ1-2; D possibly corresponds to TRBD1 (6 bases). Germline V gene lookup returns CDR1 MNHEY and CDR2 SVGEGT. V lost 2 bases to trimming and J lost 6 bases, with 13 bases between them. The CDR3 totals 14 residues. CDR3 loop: CASSYRGQLDGYTF. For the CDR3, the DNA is TGTGCCAGCAGTTACCGCGGACAGTTGGATGGCTACACCTTC.

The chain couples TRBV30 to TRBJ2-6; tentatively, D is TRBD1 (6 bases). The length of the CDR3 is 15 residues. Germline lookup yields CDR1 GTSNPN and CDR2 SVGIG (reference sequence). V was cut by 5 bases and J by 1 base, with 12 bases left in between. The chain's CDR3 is CAWDGQLSGANVLTF. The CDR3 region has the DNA TGTGCCTGGGACGGACAGCTTTCTGGGGCCAACGTCCTGACTTTC.